This T cell receptor beta chain stems from a study of patients and donors after allogeneic stem cell transplantation (dated by TCRdb to the early 2020s). The germline V gene encodes CDR1 SQVTM and CDR2 ANQGSEA. Trimming takes 6 bases from V and 4 bases from J, and the germline ends sit 9 bases apart. The CDR3, from cysteine to phenylalanine, totals 11 residues. Just CDR3 DNA is preserved here, 33 bases in frame from base 1. This clonotype occurred a few times. This clone's antigen is unknown. No base quality information exists; no much larger clone differs at one position. Library preparation used RT-PCR. The run used a NextSeq 550. Through fastp at Q25 and MiXCR, TCRdb rebuilt clones from the public reads, retaining in-frame beta chains. Each record represents a unique CDR3 protein, reported with the most common genes and DNA among its rows. The sample table shows roughly 940,000 distinct CDR3 sequences, and roughly 18% are seen once. The top ten clones comprise approximately 5.9% of the sample.

The V gene is TRBV29-1 and the J gene is TRBJ1-1, and the D gene may be TRBD1, 6 bases matching. This receptor was obtained from a human donor who was either an allogeneic HSCT recipient or a stem cell or donor lymphocyte infusion donor (not recorded which). It is not recorded whose cells these are; they may come from a transplant donor. Sequencing was performed on blood, either unsorted or a sorted T cell fraction (not recorded which). Read as DNA, the sequence is TGCAGCGTCTACAGGGCCACTGAAGCTTTCTTT. Its protein reads: CSVYRATEAFF.